Shown below are 23 T cell receptor beta chains from a single sample sequenced in a study of B cell selection in AIRE deficiency. The sorted conventional CD4 T cells were gated as CD4+CD127+. Produced via immunoSEQ multiplex PCR; TCRdb's table is partial and in-frame only. Among some 25,000 clones listed, 95% to 97% were seen once. Sample: conventional CD4+ T cells sorted from PBMCs. These receptor sequences come from a human donor with AIRE deficiency.

This clone has just one count. CDR3 sequence (DNA): TGTGCCAGCAGTTACGGCAGGGTCTATGGCTACACCTTC. This translates into CASSYGRVYGYTF. This chain joins TRBV6-5 and TRBJ1-2; a weak D match, TRBD1 (5 bases). CDR3 size: 13 residues. Germline CDR1 MNHEY, CDR2 SVGAGI. Trimming removed 2 bases at V and 4 bases at J, with 8 bases between.

The chain joins TRBV28 to TRBJ1-1; D remains unclear. The CDR3 is 13 amino acids. The germline V gene encodes CDR1 MDHEN and CDR2 SYDVKM. V shed 3 bases and J shed 4 bases, with 9 bases lying between them. The CDR3 bases are TGTGCCAGCAGTTTGATAGGGCCCACTGAAGCTTTCTTT. Residues: CASSLIGPTEAFF. Drawing the rest from reference TRBV28 and TRBJ1-1, the complete variable domain is DVKVTQSSRYLVKRTGEKVFLECVQDMDHENMFWYRQDPGLGLRLIYFSYDVKMKEKGDIPEGYSVSREKKERFSLILESASTNQTSMYLCASSLIGPTEAFFGQGTRLTVV.

The chain links TRBV5-6 to TRBJ2-7; 7 bases fit TRBD1. V trimming: 4 bases; J trimming: 11 bases; junction bases outside the gene matches: 12. Germline lookup yields CDR1 SGHDT and CDR2 YYEEEE. The CDR3 runs 13 residues. The CDR3 DNA reads TGTGCCAGCAGCCGACCTAGTGAGCAGGGGGAGTACTTC. It is translated as CASSRPSEQGEYF.

This clone came up once. The chain is built from TRBV7-2 and TRBJ2-2, with 8 nucleotides matching TRBD2. V lost 0 bases, J lost 1 base, and 10 bases stayed unmatched. Looked up from germline, CDR1 is SGHTA and CDR2 is FQGNSA. The CDR3 totals 19 residues. The CDR3 nucleotides are TGTGCCAGCAGCTTAGCTGGCCTTATTACTAGCGGGAACACCGGGGAGCTGTTTTTT. Translated, it gives CASSLAGLITSGNTGELFF.

This rearrangement joins TRBV11-2 to TRBJ2-5; a possible D gene is TRBD1 (5 bases). This CDR3 spans 15 amino acids. The germline CDR1 and CDR2 sequences are SGHAT and FQNNGV. The V and J ends lost 3 bases and 2 bases respectively, with 13 bases between them. CDR3 nucleotide sequence: TGTGCCAGCAGCTTGGGTCAGGGAACTCAAGAGACCCAGTACTTC. It yields the protein CASSLGQGTQETQYF. Together with reference TRBV11-2 and TRBJ2-5, the CDR3 gives the full variable domain: EAGVAQSPRYKIIEKRQSVAFWCNPISGHATLYWYQQILGQGPKLLIQFQNNGVVDDSQLPKDRFSAERLKGVDSTLKIQPAKLEDSAVYLCASSLGQGTQETQYFGPGTRLLVL.

CDR3 residues: CASSVTPSYEQYF. Here the CDR3 DNA reads TGTGCCAGCAGCGTAACCCCCTCCTACGAGCAGTACTTC. The chain has TRBV11-1 and TRBJ2-7; no clear D. V was trimmed by 5 bases and J by 0 bases, leaving 8 bases between them. CDR1 and CDR2 from the germline V gene are SGHAT and FQDESV (reference sequence). There are 13 residues in the CDR3.

This clone appeared a single time. The J gene is TRBJ2-3, the V gene TRBV10-3; tentatively, D is TRBD1 or TRBD2 (5 bases each). Looked up from germline, CDR1 is ENHRY and CDR2 is SYGVKD. The CDR3 is 14 amino acids. V lost 6 bases and J lost 4, with 14 bases in between. The CDR3 is CAIRGTIRADTQYF. The CDR3 coding sequence is TGTGCCATCAGGGGGACCATAAGAGCAGATACGCAGTATTTT.

The J gene is TRBJ2-5, the V gene TRBV18; 9 nucleotides match TRBD1. There are 15 residues in the CDR3. J was trimmed by 4 bases and V by 6 bases; bases with no gene match: 9. Germline-derived CDR1 and CDR2 are KGHSH and LQKENI. The CDR3 loop is CASSREYRGPETQYF. In DNA form, the CDR3 reads TGTGCCAGCTCCCGAGAATACAGGGGGCCAGAGACCCAGTACTTC.

The chain links TRBV7-9 to TRBJ2-3, with D unclear. This CDR3 has 14 residues. Germline values: CDR1 SEHNR, CDR2 FQNEAQ (reference sequence). Trimming left V 5 bases short and J 0 bases short, with 9 bases between. Written as DNA, the CDR3 is TGTGCCAGCAGCCTAACCCTTAGCACAGATACGCAGTATTTT. This sequence encodes CASSLTLSTDTQYF.

This chain joins TRBV4-3 and TRBJ1-5, with TRBD1 as a possible D gene (6 bases). V was clipped by 1 base and J by 9 bases, with 10 bases between them. Germline values: CDR1 LGHNA, CDR2 YSLEER. The CDR3 covers 13 residues. Written as DNA, the CDR3 is TGCGCCAGCAGCCAAGGGTCGACAGGGCCCCAGCATTTT. Translating gives CASSQGSTGPQHF.

This rearrangement joins TRBV21-1 to TRBJ2-1; the DNA was not compared with TRBD1, the D call given in the table. TRBV21-1 is a pseudogene segment. The CDR3 length is 14 residues. This chain's CDR3 is CASSQASGTLKQFF. The DNA for the CDR3 is TGTGCCAGCAGCCAGGCCTCGGGGACACTAAAGCAGTTCTTC.

This clone was counted once. This chain joins TRBV4-3 and TRBJ2-1; tentatively, D is TRBD1 or TRBD2 (6 bases each). CDR1 is LGHNA, CDR2 YSLEER, per germline. The V and J ends lost 0 bases and 5 bases respectively, with 11 bases between them. This CDR3 has 15 residues. CDR3 loop: CASSQEGGPNNEQFF. In DNA form, the CDR3 reads TGCGCCAGCAGCCAAGAAGGGGGGCCCAACAATGAGCAGTTCTTC.

This clone appeared a single time. V usage is TRBV5-4 and J usage is TRBJ2-3; 8 bases agree with TRBD2. Germline lookup yields CDR1 SGHNT and CDR2 YYREEE (reference sequence). V was clipped by 4 bases and J by 6 bases; unmatched bases: 7. This CDR3 is built from 14 residues. The CDR3 DNA is TGTGCCAGCAGCCCCGGGACTAGTCGGGATACGCAGTATTTT. Protein product: CASSPGTSRDTQYF.

In this sample, this clone turned up a few times. The chain couples TRBV28 to TRBJ2-5; TRBD1 matches 7 bases. Losses at the gene ends were 5 bases for V and 2 bases for J; bases not matched to a gene: 11. The CDR3 length is 16 residues. CDR1 MDHEN and CDR2 SYDVKM come from the germline V gene. The CDR3 DNA reads TGTGCCAGCAGTGTTCCCCAGACAGGGTCACAAGAGACCCAGTACTTC. Translating it yields CASSVPQTGSQETQYF.

The chain combines TRBV6-6 with TRBJ2-7, with 7 bases fitting TRBD2. The CDR3 length is 14 residues. Germline assignment: CDR1 MNHNY and CDR2 SVGAGI (reference sequence). After removal of 2 bases from V and 4 bases from J, the junction contained 5 bases not matched to a gene. As DNA, the CDR3 is TGTGCCAGCAGTTACGGTGGCGGGAGATACGAGCAGTACTTC. This translates into CASSYGGGRYEQYF.

The chain has TRBV19 and TRBJ2-7; no clear D gene. V was trimmed by 4 bases and J by 3 bases, leaving 10 bases between them. CDR3 length equals 13 residues. Per germline, CDR1 LNHDA and CDR2 SQIVND (reference sequence). CDR3 nucleotide sequence: TGTGCCAGTAGTACACACCTCCTCTACGAGCAGTACTTC. This encodes CASSTHLLYEQYF.

This chain connects TRBV20-1 to TRBJ2-7; the match to TRBD1 covers 8 bases. The CDR3 extends over 11 amino acids. J lost 6 bases, V lost 6 bases, and 4 bases had no gene match. Germline V CDR1 and CDR2: DFQATT, SNEGSKA (reference sequence). CDR3 sequence (DNA): TGCAGTGCCCGGACAGGGATCGAGCAGTACTTC. As protein: CSARTGIEQYF.

The table lists this clone with a count of one. The gene calls are TRBV10-3 and TRBJ2-3; possibly TRBD1 or TRBD2 for D (6 bases each). The CDR3 contains 18 residues. Per the germline V gene, CDR1 is ENHRY and CDR2 is SYGVKD. The V and J ends lost 0 bases and 0 bases respectively, with 16 bases between them. CDR3 sequence (DNA): TGTGCCATCAGTGAGTCATGGGGGGCTTATTCTAGCACAGATACGCAGTATTTT. Protein product: CAISESWGAYSSTDTQYF.

The chain couples TRBV7-6 to TRBJ2-5; TRBD2 agrees at 10 bases. J gave up 4 bases and V 6 bases, and 14 bases lay outside the gene matches. The CDR3 is made up of 17 amino acids. Germline values: CDR1 SGHVS, CDR2 FNYEAQ. CDR3 sequence (DNA): TGTGCCAGCAGGGGGCCAGCGGGAGGGCTGGGTTCAGAGACCCAGTACTTC. This encodes CASRGPAGGLGSETQYF.

This clone was observed a single time. In DNA form, the CDR3 reads TGTGCCAGTAGTATAGACCACAGGAGGACAGGGAGGAATCAGCCCCAGCATTTT. Residues: CASSIDHRRTGRNQPQHF. V usage is TRBV19 and J usage is TRBJ1-5; 8 nucleotides align to TRBD1. The CDR3 runs to 18 residues. Germline CDR1 and CDR2: LNHDA and SQIVND (reference sequence). V trimming: 0 bases; J trimming: 4 bases; junction bases outside the gene matches: 11.

CDR3 DNA: TGTGCCAGCAGCATCCGGGACAGAAACTATGGCTACACCTTC. Its protein product is CASSIRDRNYGYTF. V usage is TRBV21-1 and J usage is TRBJ1-2; TRBD1, the D gene given by the table, was not confirmed from the DNA. TRBV21-1 is recorded as a pseudogene. The CDR3 covers 14 residues.

The rearrangement joins TRBV7-3 to TRBJ1-5; D is ambiguous. The V and J ends lost 2 bases and 2 bases respectively, with 4 bases between them. Germline V gene lookup returns CDR1 SGHTA and CDR2 FQGTGA. The CDR3 contains 13 residues. CDR3 sequence: CASSLDRNQPQHF. CDR3 sequence (DNA): TGTGCCAGCAGCTTAGACCGCAATCAGCCCCAGCATTTT. Full variable domain (missing parts from reference TRBV7-3 and TRBJ1-5): GAGVSQTPSNKVTEKGKYVELRCDPISGHTALYWYRQSLGQGPEFLIYFQGTGAADDSGLPNDRFFAVRPEGSVSTLKIQRTERGDSAVYLCASSLDRNQPQHFGDGTRLSIL.

V and J are TRBV18 and TRBJ1-4; 8 positions agree with TRBD1. CDR3 length: 16 amino acids. V lost 3 bases, J lost 8 bases, and 11 bases stayed unmatched. Germline assignment: CDR1 KGHSH and CDR2 LQKENI. The CDR3, as DNA: TGTGCCAGCTCACCTATGGAACTACAGGGGGGGGAAAAACTGTTTTTT. Residues: CASSPMELQGGEKLFF.